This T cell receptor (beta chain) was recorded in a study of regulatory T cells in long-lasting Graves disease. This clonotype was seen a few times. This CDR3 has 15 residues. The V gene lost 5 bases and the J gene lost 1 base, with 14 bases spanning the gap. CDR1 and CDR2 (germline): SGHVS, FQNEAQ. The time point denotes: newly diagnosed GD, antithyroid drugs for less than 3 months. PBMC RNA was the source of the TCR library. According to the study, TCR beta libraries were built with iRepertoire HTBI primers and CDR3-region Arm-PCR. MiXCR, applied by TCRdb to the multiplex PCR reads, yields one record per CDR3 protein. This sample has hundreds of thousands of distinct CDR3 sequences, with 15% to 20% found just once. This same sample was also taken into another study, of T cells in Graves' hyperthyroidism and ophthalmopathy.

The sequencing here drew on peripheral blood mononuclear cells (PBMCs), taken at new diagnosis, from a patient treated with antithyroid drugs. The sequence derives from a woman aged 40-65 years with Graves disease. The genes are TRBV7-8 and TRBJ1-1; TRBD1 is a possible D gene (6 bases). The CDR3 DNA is TGTGCCAGCAGCCCCGGGGGCGGTTGGAACACTGAAGCTTTCTTT. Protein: CASSPGGGWNTEAFF.